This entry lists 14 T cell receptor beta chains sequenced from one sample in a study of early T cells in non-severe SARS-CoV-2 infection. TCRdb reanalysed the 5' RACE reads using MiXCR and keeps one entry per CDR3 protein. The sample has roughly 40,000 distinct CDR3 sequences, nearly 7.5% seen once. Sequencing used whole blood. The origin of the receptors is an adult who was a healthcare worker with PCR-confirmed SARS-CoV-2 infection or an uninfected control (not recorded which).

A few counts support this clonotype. The CDR3 here is CASSYPGQNYGYTF. As DNA, the CDR3 is TGTGCCAGCAGTTACCCCGGACAGAACTATGGCTACACCTTC. The V and J genes are TRBV6-6 and TRBJ1-2; TRBD1 is a possible D gene (6 bases). Between the trimmed V and J ends, which lost 2 bases and 2 bases, there was a span of 9 bases. Germline lookup yields CDR1 MNHNY and CDR2 SVGAGI (reference sequence). The CDR3 spans 14 residues.

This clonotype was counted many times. CDR3: CASSPPGPHHPLHF. The CDR3 nucleotides read TGTGCCAGCAGTCCACCGGGACCTCACCACCCCCTCCACTTT. The chain carries TRBV28 and TRBJ1-6, with a possible D match to TRBD1 (5 bases). Trimming removed 5 bases from V and 13 bases from J, with 18 bases in between. The CDR3 is 14 amino acids. CDR1 is MDHEN and CDR2 is SYDVKM in the germline V gene.

The CDR3 coding sequence is TGTGCCAGCAGCGTGGCTCCTCCGGGCCTCGGGACAGATACGCAGTATTTT. Protein sequence: CASSVAPPGLGTDTQYF. The chain uses TRBV9 and TRBJ2-3, with D uncertain. Trimming left V 2 bases short and J 3 bases short, with 19 bases between. The CDR3 has 17 amino acids. Germline V gives CDR1 SGDLS, CDR2 YYNGEE. The whole variable domain, filled in from reference TRBV9 and TRBJ2-3, reads DSGVTQTPKHLITATGQRVTLRCSPRSGDLSVYWYQQSLDQGLQFLIQYYNGEERAKGNILERFSAQQFPDLHSELNLSSLELGDSALYFCASSVAPPGLGTDTQYFGPGTRLTVL.

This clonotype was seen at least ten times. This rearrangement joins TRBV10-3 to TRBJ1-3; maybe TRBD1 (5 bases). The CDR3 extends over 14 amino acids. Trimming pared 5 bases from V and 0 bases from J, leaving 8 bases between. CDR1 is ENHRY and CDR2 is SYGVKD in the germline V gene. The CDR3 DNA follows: TGTGCCATCAGTCCGGACAACTCTGGAAACACCATATATTTT. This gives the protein CAISPDNSGNTIYF.

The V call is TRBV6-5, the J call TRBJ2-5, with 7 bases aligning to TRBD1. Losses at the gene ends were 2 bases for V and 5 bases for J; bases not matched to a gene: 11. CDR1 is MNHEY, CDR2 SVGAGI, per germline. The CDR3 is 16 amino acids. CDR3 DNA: TGTGCCAGCAGTTACATGCCGTTGGGGACAGCGGAGACCCAGTACTTC. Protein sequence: CASSYMPLGTAETQYF.

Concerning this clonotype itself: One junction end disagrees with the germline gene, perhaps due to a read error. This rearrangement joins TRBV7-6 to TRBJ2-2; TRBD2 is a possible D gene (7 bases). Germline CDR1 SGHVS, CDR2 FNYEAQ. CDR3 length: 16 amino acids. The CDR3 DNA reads TGTGTCAGCAGCCCTCGAGGGGGGGCGAACACCGGGGAGCTGTTTTTT. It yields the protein CVSSPRGGANTGELFF.

CDR3 DNA: TGTGCCAGCAGTGAATTGGGCTTCAGGACTAGCTCCTACAATGAGCAGTTCTTC. This sequence encodes CASSELGFRTSSYNEQFF. This chain uses TRBV2 with TRBJ2-1; 7 bases are shared with TRBD2. V lost 2 bases to trimming and J lost 0 bases; unmatched junction nucleotides: 10. Germline V lookup: CDR1 SNHLY, CDR2 FYNNEI. The CDR3 contains 18 residues.

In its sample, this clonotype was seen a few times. The CDR3 DNA sequence: TGTGCCAGCAGCCAAGCGTTTGGGGGGGTCACAGATACGCAGTATTTT. Translation gives CASSQAFGGVTDTQYF. The chain couples TRBV4-2 to TRBJ2-3; 7 bases line up with TRBD2. Germline CDR1 LGHNA, CDR2 YNFKEQ. The V segment lost 1 base and the J segment 2 bases; nucleotides outside the gene matches: 6. The CDR3 has 16 amino acids.

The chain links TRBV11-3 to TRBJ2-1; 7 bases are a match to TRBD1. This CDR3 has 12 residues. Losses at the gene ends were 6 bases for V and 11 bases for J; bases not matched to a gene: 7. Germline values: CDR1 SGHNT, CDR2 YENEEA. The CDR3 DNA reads TGTGCCAGCAGTCGCGACAGGGCCCAGCAGTTCTTC. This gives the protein CASSRDRAQQFF.

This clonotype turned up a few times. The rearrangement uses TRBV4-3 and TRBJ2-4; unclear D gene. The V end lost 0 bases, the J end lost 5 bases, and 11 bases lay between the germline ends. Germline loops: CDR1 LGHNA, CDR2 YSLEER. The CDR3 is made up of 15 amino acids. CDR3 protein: CASSQDSPIQNIQYF. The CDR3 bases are TGCGCCAGCAGCCAAGATTCTCCGATCCAAAACATTCAGTACTTC.

The CDR3 nucleotides read TGTGCCAGCAGTTCCTTCAGCGGGACTACGCTCGGCTACACCTTC. It codes for CASSSFSGTTLGYTF. This chain links TRBV6-5 with TRBJ1-2; perhaps TRBD1 as D (5 bases). Germline CDR1 and CDR2: MNHEY and SVGAGI. V was pared by 4 bases and J by 8 bases, with 20 bases between. CDR3 length: 15 residues.

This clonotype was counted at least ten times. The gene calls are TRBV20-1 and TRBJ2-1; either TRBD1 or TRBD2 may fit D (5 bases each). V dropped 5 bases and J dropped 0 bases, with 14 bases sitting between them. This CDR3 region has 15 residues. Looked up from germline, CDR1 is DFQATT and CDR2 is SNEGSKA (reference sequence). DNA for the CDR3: TGCAGTGCTGGTCCCGGGGCTAGCTCCTACAATGAGCAGTTCTTC. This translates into CSAGPGASSYNEQFF.

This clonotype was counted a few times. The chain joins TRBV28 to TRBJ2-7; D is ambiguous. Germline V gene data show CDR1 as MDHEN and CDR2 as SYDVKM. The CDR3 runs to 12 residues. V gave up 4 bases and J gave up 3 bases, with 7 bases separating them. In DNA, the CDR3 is TGTGCCAGCAGTTCCCACAACTACGAGCAGTACTTC. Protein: CASSSHNYEQYF.

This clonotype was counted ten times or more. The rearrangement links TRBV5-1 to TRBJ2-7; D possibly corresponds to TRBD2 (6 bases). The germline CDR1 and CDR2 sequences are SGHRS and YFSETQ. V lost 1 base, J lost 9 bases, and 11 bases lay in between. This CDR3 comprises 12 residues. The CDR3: CASSLKGLMQYF. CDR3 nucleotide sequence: TGCGCCAGCAGCTTGAAGGGACTTATGCAGTACTTC.